Listed here are 30 T cell receptor beta chains from one sample, sequenced in a study of beta chain features in type 1 diabetes. All of the isolated RNA was reverse transcribed, so expressed TCRB transcripts were sequenced. Assay: immunoSEQ multiplex PCR; the TCRdb copy retains only in-frame clones and omits some. The table has about 900,000 clones, roughly 17% seen once. Specimen: naive CD4+ T cells from blood. These receptor sequences come from a woman younger than 30 in good health.

This clone was picked up a small number of times. The chain carries TRBV28 and TRBJ2-1, with 7 positions matching TRBD1. Germline trimming cut 5 bases from V and 4 bases from J; bases unmatched to any gene: 8. There are 15 residues in the CDR3. CDR1 is MDHEN and CDR2 is SYDVKM in the germline V gene. CDR3 sequence reads: CASSKPTGLYNEQFF. CDR3 DNA: TGTGCCAGCAGTAAACCGACAGGGCTTTACAATGAGCAGTTCTTC.

The V gene is TRBV15, the J gene TRBJ2-3; a weak D match, TRBD2 (6 bases). The germline gives CDR1 LNHNV, CDR2 YYDKDF (reference sequence). This CDR3 comprises 14 residues. V was shortened by 0 bases and J by 3 bases, with 7 bases between the two germline ends. The CDR3 region has the DNA TGTGCCACCAGCAGAGATCTAGCGACAGATACGCAGTATTTT. It translates to CATSRDLATDTQYF.

This clone was counted between two and nine times. This chain joins TRBV2 and TRBJ2-5; D remains ambiguous. From germline, CDR1 is SNHLY and CDR2 FYNNEI. The ends were cut back, 2 bases at V and 2 bases at J, with 6 bases in the middle. The CDR3 covers 13 residues. CDR3 nucleotides: TGTGCCAGCAGTGAATCCAGACAAGAGACCCAGTACTTC. Translating it yields CASSESRQETQYF.

This clone was observed a few times. V gene TRBV7-9 combines with J gene TRBJ2-1, with TRBD2 identical over 14 bases. Trimming at V came to 5 bases and at J to 0 bases, leaving 3 bases not matched to a gene. Germline CDR1 is SEHNR and CDR2 is FQNEAQ (reference sequence). The CDR3 contains 17 residues. The DNA for the CDR3 is TGTGCCAGCAGCAGGACTAGCGGGGGGAGCTCCTACAATGAGCAGTTCTTC. This encodes CASSRTSGGSSYNEQFF.

The J gene is TRBJ2-7, the V gene TRBV15, with D perhaps TRBD1 or TRBD2 (6 bases each). The CDR3 runs 15 residues. Germline-derived CDR1 and CDR2 are LNHNV and YYDKDF (reference sequence). V lost 0 bases, J lost 6 bases, and 15 bases lay in between. The CDR3, as DNA: TGTGCCACCAGCAGAGACAGACAGGAGGGACGCGAGCAGTACTTC. Its protein is CATSRDRQEGREQYF.

This clone was detected a few times. The rearrangement uses TRBV28 and TRBJ2-7; the D gene is possibly TRBD2 (6 bases). The CDR3 length is 12 residues. The V and J ends lost 7 bases and 12 bases respectively, with 19 bases between them. Germline assignment: CDR1 MDHEN and CDR2 SYDVKM. In DNA form, the CDR3 reads TGTGCCAGCAAACGGGAGCCCGCCCCTCCGTACTTC. This encodes CASKREPAPPYF.

As regards this clone: A read error may produce the germline difference seen at one junction end. This CDR3 reads CSPEDYGYTF. DNA of the CDR3: TGTTCCCCGGAGGACTATGGCTACACCTTC. The chain has TRBV20-1 and TRBJ1-2; D not certain. Germline V CDR1 and CDR2: DFQATT, SNEGSKA (reference sequence). CDR3 length: 10 residues.

The chain carries TRBV6-5 and TRBJ2-1; D uncertain. The CDR3 runs to 15 residues. Germline V gene sequence: CDR1 MNHEY, CDR2 SVGAGI. V lost 2 bases, J lost 0 bases, and 8 bases lay in between. CDR3 sequence: CASSYGASSYNEQFF. CDR3 coding DNA: TGTGCCAGCAGTTACGGTGCTAGCTCCTACAATGAGCAGTTCTTC.

This clone was recorded a few times. The rearrangement joins TRBV5-4 to TRBJ2-1; D is ambiguous. The V end lost 2 bases, the J end lost 0 bases, and 9 bases lay between the germline ends. Looked up from germline, CDR1 is SGHNT and CDR2 is YYREEE (reference sequence). The CDR3 is made up of 15 amino acids. The DNA for the CDR3 is TGTGCCAGCAGCTTAAAGCCAGACTCCTACAATGAGCAGTTCTTC. This gives the protein CASSLKPDSYNEQFF.

This clone was recorded a few times. The rearrangement links TRBV2 to TRBJ1-1; D unclear. The V gene's germline CDR1 is SNHLY and CDR2 FYNNEI. The CDR3 contains 14 residues. The V gene lost 6 bases and the J gene lost 1 base, with 12 bases spanning the gap. The CDR3 DNA is TGTGCCAGCAGGACGGACTTTACGAACACTGAAGCTTTCTTT. Translated: CASRTDFTNTEAFF.

This clone was seen only a few times. V usage is TRBV7-9 and J usage is TRBJ2-5; tentative D call: TRBD1 (6 bases). CDR1 and CDR2 (germline): SEHNR, FQNEAQ (reference sequence). This CDR3 has 15 amino acids. Trimming pared 5 bases from V and 5 bases from J, leaving 18 bases between. The CDR3 DNA is TGTGCCAGCAGCCTTCAGGGGACCCTCCGGGAGACCCAGTACTTC. It encodes CASSLQGTLRETQYF.

The chain joins TRBV5-1 to TRBJ2-5, with D possibly called TRBD1 or TRBD2 (5 bases each). The CDR3 contains 14 residues. Germline values: CDR1 SGHRS, CDR2 YFSETQ. The V end was cut by 4 bases, the J end by 5 bases, with 15 bases between. For the CDR3, the DNA is TGCGCCAGCAGCCCCGGACGGGACCGGGAGACCCAGTACTTC. It codes for CASSPGRDRETQYF.

This clone was recorded a few times. The rearrangement links TRBV2 to TRBJ2-7; 10 positions agree with TRBD2. Germline CDR1 is SNHLY and CDR2 is FYNNEI. The J segment lost 7 bases and the V segment lost 6 bases, leaving 6 bases of the junction unmatched. CDR3 length equals 13 residues. The CDR3 region is CASSPLLAGEQYF. CDR3 DNA sequence: TGTGCCAGCAGCCCCCTACTAGCGGGAGAGCAGTACTTC. The full variable domain, in which reference TRBV2 and TRBJ2-7 provide the parts outside the CDR3, is EPEVTQTPSHQVTQMGQEVILRCVPISNHLYFYWYRQILGQKVEFLVSFYNNEISEKSEIFDDQFSVERPDGSNFTLKIRSTKLEDSAMYFCASSPLLAGEQYFGPGTRLTVT.

The chain carries TRBV28 and TRBJ2-7, with D unclear. The germline V gene encodes CDR1 MDHEN and CDR2 SYDVKM. This CDR3 spans 11 amino acids. V shed 5 bases and J shed 4 bases, with 6 bases lying between them. The DNA for the CDR3 is TGTGCCAGCAGTGACCAGTACGAGCAGTACTTC. This sequence encodes CASSDQYEQYF.

The rearrangement joins TRBV7-2 to TRBJ2-2; 7 bases match TRBD2. With V trimmed by 5 bases and J by 0 bases, 12 bases remained unmatched. Germline V gives CDR1 SGHTA, CDR2 FQGNSA. The length of the CDR3 is 18 residues. The CDR3 coding sequence is TGTGCCAGCAGCACCCCGTCTGGCGGGAGCTCGAACACCGGGGAGCTGTTTTTT. Translating it yields CASSTPSGGSSNTGELFF.

The rearrangement joins TRBV6-6 to TRBJ2-7; 12 positions match TRBD2. The junction had 7 bases not matched to a gene; V was cut back by 5 bases and J by 5 bases. The CDR3 contains 15 residues. Germline V gives CDR1 MNHNY, CDR2 SVGAGI (reference sequence). CDR3: CASSLGLAGNNEQYF. In DNA form, the CDR3 reads TGTGCCAGCAGTCTCGGACTAGCGGGAAACAACGAGCAGTACTTC.

The chain combines TRBV11-2 with TRBJ1-1, with TRBD1 matching 7 bases. Germline CDR1 and CDR2: SGHAT and FQNNGV. Losses at the gene ends were 1 base for V and 4 bases for J; bases not matched to a gene: 3. CDR3 size: 14 residues. The DNA for the CDR3 is TGTGCCAGCAGCTTAGCCTCAGGGGGCACTGAAGCTTTCTTT. This codes for CASSLASGGTEAFF. The variable domain in full, completed from reference TRBV11-2 and TRBJ1-1, reads EAGVAQSPRYKIIEKRQSVAFWCNPISGHATLYWYQQILGQGPKLLIQFQNNGVVDDSQLPKDRFSAERLKGVDSTLKIQPAKLEDSAVYLCASSLASGGTEAFFGQGTRLTVV.

This clone was found a few times. V is TRBV7-8 and J is TRBJ1-2; D possibly corresponds to TRBD1 (6 bases). The CDR3 length is 16 residues. Germline V gene data show CDR1 as SGHVS and CDR2 as FQNEAQ. V lost 5 bases and J lost 0, with 16 bases in between. The CDR3 DNA reads as TGTGCCAGCAGCCGAAACCGGGACATAACTAACTATGGCTACACCTTC. Protein product: CASSRNRDITNYGYTF.

In this sample, this clone turned up a few times. V and J are TRBV27 and TRBJ1-2; D is ambiguous. The CDR3 has 14 residues. V was shortened by 5 bases and J by 8 bases, with 18 bases between the two germline ends. Looked up from germline, CDR1 is MNHEY and CDR2 is SMNVEV (reference sequence). CDR3 nucleotides: TGTGCCAGCAGTCGTGTCGGGCAGCAGCTGGGCTACACCTTC. It translates to CASSRVGQQLGYTF.

This clone has more than one count but fewer than ten. The V call is TRBV14, the J call TRBJ2-1, with D perhaps matching TRBD1 (5 bases). The V and J ends lost 4 bases and 2 bases respectively, with 9 bases between them. The germline gives CDR1 SGHDN, CDR2 FVKESK. The length of the CDR3 is 14 residues. CDR3 sequence (DNA): TGTGCCAGCAGCCCAAAGGACACCTACAATGAGCAGTTCTTC. The encoded protein is CASSPKDTYNEQFF. The full variable domain, rest sourced from reference TRBV14 and TRBJ2-1, is EAGVTQFPSHSVIEKGQTVTLRCDPISGHDNLYWYRRVMGKEIKFLLHFVKESKQDESGMPNNRFLAERTGGTYSTLKVQPAELEDSGVYFCASSPKDTYNEQFFGPGTRLTVL.

The J gene is TRBJ2-3, the V gene TRBV9; either TRBD1 or TRBD2 may supply D (5 bases each). The CDR3 covers 14 residues. V was shortened by 3 bases and J by 7 bases, with 15 bases between the two germline ends. Germline V gene lookup returns CDR1 SGDLS and CDR2 YYNGEE. Here the CDR3 DNA reads TGTGCCAGCAGCGAGGGACCGACGATTAATACGCAGTATTTT. Its protein is CASSEGPTINTQYF.

This chain uses TRBV6-5 with TRBJ1-2, with D maybe TRBD1 (6 bases). Trimming removed 5 bases from V and 0 bases from J, with 13 bases in between. The CDR3 runs 15 residues. The germline V gene encodes CDR1 MNHEY and CDR2 SVGAGI. CDR3 nucleotides: TGTGCCAGCAGTCCCCGGGCAGGGGCTAACTATGGCTACACCTTC. Translated: CASSPRAGANYGYTF.

This clone turned up a few times. The chain is built from TRBV6-5 and TRBJ2-1; 10 nucleotides match TRBD1. From germline, CDR1 is MNHEY and CDR2 SVGAGI. J gave up 4 bases and V 5 bases, and 5 bases lay outside the gene matches. The CDR3 extends over 15 amino acids. CDR3 nucleotides: TGTGCCAGCAGTACAGGACAGGGGGGGTACAATGAGCAGTTCTTC. Translation: CASSTGQGGYNEQFF.

V and J are TRBV18 and TRBJ1-1; 10 bases map to TRBD1. Germline CDR1 reads KGHSH; CDR2 reads LQKENI. V was clipped by 6 bases and J by 4 bases; unmatched bases: 5. The CDR3 contains 14 residues. CDR3 amino acids: CASSQGQGSTEAFF. As DNA, the CDR3 is TGTGCCAGCTCCCAGGGACAGGGGAGCACTGAAGCTTTCTTT.

This clone has more than one count but fewer than ten. This chain connects TRBV14 to TRBJ2-1; no firm D call. Trimming cost V 1 base and J 9 bases, with 7 bases left between them. The length of the CDR3 is 12 residues. Looked up from germline, CDR1 is SGHDN and CDR2 is FVKESK. The CDR3 reads CASSQGYGEQFF. The CDR3 bases are TGTGCCAGCAGCCAAGGGTACGGTGAGCAGTTCTTC.

This clone appeared a few times. The chain carries TRBV7-6 and TRBJ2-2; 9 nucleotides line up with TRBD1. Germline V gives CDR1 SGHVS, CDR2 FNYEAQ. J gave up 3 bases and V 4 bases, and 6 bases lay outside the gene matches. This CDR3 region has 16 residues. The CDR3 spells CASSSGQGIDTGELFF. The CDR3 DNA reads TGTGCCAGCAGCTCCGGACAGGGGATCGACACCGGGGAGCTGTTTTTT.

This clone is a singleton in its sample. The chain has TRBV4-2 and TRBJ2-7; D call uncertain. The CDR3 extends over 12 amino acids. V shed 1 base and J shed 5 bases, with 6 bases lying between them. The V gene's germline CDR1 is LGHNA and CDR2 YNFKEQ. CDR3 residues: CASSQVGNEQYF. CDR3 nucleotide sequence: TGTGCCAGCAGCCAAGTGGGGAACGAGCAGTACTTC.

This clone was counted only a few times. The chain is built from TRBV7-8 and TRBJ2-1; D is unresolved. Germline CDR1 reads SGHVS; CDR2 reads FQNEAQ. The length of the CDR3 is 12 residues. V was shortened by 2 bases and J by 7 bases, with 6 bases between the two germline ends. CDR3 amino acids: CASSLLRNEQFF. As DNA, the CDR3 is TGTGCCAGCAGCTTACTTCGGAATGAGCAGTTCTTC.

This clone occurred a few times. The chain is built from TRBV6-5 and TRBJ2-2, with D hard to call. CDR3 length: 14 residues. Per germline, CDR1 MNHEY and CDR2 SVGAGI. Trimming pared 3 bases from V and 5 bases from J, leaving 10 bases between. CDR3 sequence (DNA): TGTGCCAGCAGTTATACGTTAGGGACCGGGGAGCTGTTTTTT. It codes for CASSYTLGTGELFF.

This clone was recorded a few times. The chain combines TRBV29-1 with TRBJ2-7; 7 bases are shared with TRBD1. This CDR3 has 12 residues. Germline loops: CDR1 SQVTM, CDR2 ANQGSEA. V was pared by 2 bases and J by 3 bases, with 1 base of the junction left unmatched. The CDR3 spells CSVERTGYEQYF. For the CDR3, the DNA is TGCAGCGTTGAAAGGACAGGCTACGAGCAGTACTTC.